This T cell receptor beta chain was recorded in a study of liver allograft versus peripheral blood T cells. Study background: Graft-liver T cell receptor repertoires were compared against recipient peripheral blood repertoires. Study observations and caveats: Repertoires of T cell receptors in liver allografts reportedly differed from peripheral blood repertoires.

One entry per CDR3 protein, called by TCRdb with MiXCR from the reads. Of roughly 5,000 distinct CDR3 sequences in the sample, more than 15% were seen once. This clonotype was observed many times. Its specificity is unknown. The CDR3 has 14 amino acids. The germline CDR1 and CDR2 sequences are MDHEN and SYDVKM. Trimming shortened V by 5 bases and J by 7 bases, and 12 bases separated the two germline ends. The rearrangement links TRBV28 to TRBJ1-6; tentative D call: TRBD1 (6 bases). The sequence was obtained from a human patient who had a liver transplant. Some T cells may have come from the graft donor. This CDR3 is CASSRDILNSPLHF. CDR3 nucleotide sequence: TGTGCCAGCAGTAGGGACATCTTGAATTCACCCCTCCACTTT.